These 8 T cell receptor beta chains originate from one sample sequenced in a study of blood T cells in healthy people across ages. Using a J-beta primer mix together with a sample-barcoded 5' primer, a second PCR was run for roughly 6 to 12 cycles. TCRdb used MiXCR to reprocess the 5' RACE reads, holding one entry per CDR3 protein. The table lists roughly 800,000 distinct CDR3 sequences, around 25% of them singletons. This same sample was also part of a study on T cells of mothers and their children.

The material sequenced was blood. Receptor source: a boy younger than 18 in good health.

This clonotype has more than one count but fewer than ten. One end of the junction does not line up with germline, which may come from a read error. The chain joins TRBV7-2 to TRBJ2-5; the match to TRBD2 covers 10 bases. CDR1 is SGHTA and CDR2 is FQGNSA in the germline V gene. CDR3 size: 14 residues. The CDR3: CASSLGASGGVLFF. The CDR3 nucleotides are TGTGCCAGCAGCTTAGGGGCTAGCGGGGGTGTGCTGTTCTTC. Complete variable domain (other parts from reference TRBV7-2 and TRBJ2-5): GAGVSQSPSNKVTEKGKDVELRCDPISGHTALYWYRQSLGQGLEFLIYFQGNSAPDKSGLPSDRFSAERTGGSVSTLTIQRTQQEDSAVYLCASSLGASGGVLFFGPGTRLLVL.

In its sample, this clonotype was seen a few times. The V call is TRBV12-3 or TRBV12-4, the J call TRBJ2-5; 10 bases are a match to TRBD2. The ends lost 6 bases at V and 5 bases at J; junction bases unmatched: 9. CDR3 length: 15 amino acids. DNA for the CDR3: TGTGCCAGCAGCCCCGTAGCGGGGGGCGGGGAGACCCAGTACTTC. Its protein product is CASSPVAGGGETQYF.

This clonotype has only a few counts. The J gene is TRBJ2-6, the V gene TRBV2; TRBD2 aligns across 11 bases. Germline CDR1 reads SNHLY; CDR2 reads FYNNEI. The ends lost 9 bases at V and 4 bases at J; junction bases unmatched: 8. The CDR3 consists of 16 residues. CDR3 residues: CASGLAGPRGANVLTF. As DNA, the CDR3 is TGTGCCAGTGGACTAGCGGGCCCCCGCGGGGCCAACGTCCTGACTTTC.

This clonotype has only a few counts. This chain links TRBV6-2 or TRBV6-3 with TRBJ1-4; D is unclear. The CDR3 contains 13 residues. Trimming took off 0 bases at V and 14 bases at J, with 13 bases between the two ends. Germline values: CDR1 MNHEY, CDR2 SVGEGT. This CDR3 is CASSYSTPVHLFF. DNA for the CDR3: TGTGCCAGCAGTTACTCGACACCCGTCCATCTGTTTTTT.

J is TRBJ2-3 and V is TRBV28, with D unresolved. CDR3 length equals 13 residues. Looked up from germline, CDR1 is MDHEN and CDR2 is SYDVKM. V lost 2 bases to trimming and J lost 2 bases, with 5 bases between them. The CDR3 spells CASSLQFTDTQYF. The DNA for the CDR3 is TGTGCCAGCAGTTTACAGTTCACAGATACGCAGTATTTT.

In this sample, this clonotype turned up a few times. This chain joins TRBV27 and TRBJ1-6; D gene unclear. Per germline, CDR1 MNHEY and CDR2 SMNVEV (reference sequence). This CDR3 contains 15 residues. V was cut by 4 bases and J by 15 bases, with 22 bases left in between. The chain's CDR3 is CASSSPRVSGSLLHF. The CDR3 DNA is TGTGCCAGCAGTTCCCCCCGCGTGAGTGGGAGCCTCCTCCACTTT.

A note on this clonotype: One end of the junction does not line up with germline, which may come from a read error. The chain is built from TRBV4-3 and TRBJ2-3; tentatively, D is TRBD2 (8 bases). Germline lookup yields CDR1 LGHNA and CDR2 YSLEER. The CDR3 consists of 15 residues. The CDR3 loop reads CASSPLAGGTDAQYF. For the CDR3, the DNA is TGCGCCAGCAGCCCCCTAGCGGGTGGGACAGATGCGCAGTATTTT.

This clonotype was found a few times. This chain joins TRBV25-1 and TRBJ1-1; D unresolved. Per germline, CDR1 MGHDK and CDR2 SYGVNS. V lost 3 bases and J 5 bases, leaving 13 bases between the germline ends. CDR3 size: 14 residues. The CDR3 region has the DNA TGTGCCAGCAGTGATCTACAGTTGGGAACTGAAGCTTTCTTT. This gives the protein CASSDLQLGTEAFF.